These 21 T cell receptor beta chains originate from one sample sequenced in a study of beta chain features in type 1 diabetes. Expressed TCRB transcripts were sequenced, since all the RNA that had been isolated was reverse transcribed. The data were produced by immunoSEQ multiplex PCR, yet TCRdb's version contains in-frame clones alone and is incomplete. This repertoire shows 300,000 to 350,000 clones, 12% to 15% found once; its top ten account for about 6.6%. The sample comprised central memory CD4+ T cells from blood. These receptor sequences come from a man under 40 in good health.

The chain recombines TRBV7-3 with TRBJ1-6; 8 bases align to TRBD1. V trimming: 5 bases; J trimming: 6 bases; junction bases outside the gene matches: 3. Per germline, CDR1 SGHTA and CDR2 FQGTGA. CDR3 size: 14 residues. The CDR3 loop reads CASSTDRGNSPLHF. As DNA, the CDR3 is TGTGCCAGCAGCACAGACAGGGGTAATTCACCCCTCCACTTT.

In its sample, this clone was seen a few times. J is TRBJ2-1 and V is TRBV7-2; 9 bases are shared with TRBD2. V was clipped by 5 bases and J by 6 bases; unmatched bases: 11. This CDR3 spans 16 amino acids. Germline V gene sequence: CDR1 SGHTA, CDR2 FQGNSA. CDR3 in DNA: TGTGCCAGCAGCCCTCGCCGGCGGGGGGGCCTCAATGAGCAGTTCTTC. Translating gives CASSPRRRGGLNEQFF. Looking up the rest from reference TRBV7-2 and TRBJ2-1 gives the full variable domain: GAGVSQSPSNKVTEKGKDVELRCDPISGHTALYWYRQSLGQGLEFLIYFQGNSAPDKSGLPSDRFSAERTGGSVSTLTIQRTQQEDSAVYLCASSPRRRGGLNEQFFGPGTRLTVL.

Regarding this clone: The junction departs from germline at one end; a sequencing error may be responsible. J is TRBJ1-2 and V is TRBV6-5, with D unclear. This CDR3 comprises 12 residues. Germline V gene lookup returns CDR1 MNHEY and CDR2 SVGAGI. CDR3 in amino acids: CASSSSNYGCTF. The CDR3 nucleotides are TGTGCCAGCTCTAGTTCGAACTATGGCTGCACCTTC.

This clone was detected a few times. The genes are TRBV5-6 and TRBJ1-2; 10 bases are a match to TRBD1. Germline CDR1 and CDR2: SGHDT and YYEEEE. V lost 5 bases to trimming and J lost 6 bases; unmatched junction nucleotides: 7. The CDR3 is 14 residues long. The CDR3: CASSQTGGADGYTF. The CDR3 DNA reads as TGTGCCAGCAGTCAGACAGGGGGCGCGGATGGCTACACCTTC.

The chain couples TRBV7-2 to TRBJ2-3, with D perhaps matching TRBD2 (6 bases). V was cut by 5 bases and J by 5 bases, with 17 bases left in between. Germline CDR1 is SGHTA and CDR2 is FQGNSA. CDR3 length: 15 residues. In DNA, the CDR3 is TGTGCCAGCAGCCAGGATGGGGGGACTGGAGATACGCAGTATTTT. Its protein product is CASSQDGGTGDTQYF.

This clone was detected a few times. This chain joins TRBV5-4 and TRBJ1-5; possibly TRBD1 for D (5 bases). CDR3 length: 15 amino acids. Germline loops: CDR1 SGHNT, CDR2 YYREEE (reference sequence). Deletions cut 2 bases from V and 5 bases from J, with 14 bases between. CDR3 sequence (DNA): TGTGCCAGCAGCTTTGGGGGAAGATCAGATCAGCCCCAGCATTTT. Protein product: CASSFGGRSDQPQHF.

The chain has TRBV16 and TRBJ1-3; D is uncertain. There are 12 residues in the CDR3. V lost 4 bases to trimming and J lost 3 bases, with 4 bases between them. Per the germline V gene, CDR1 is KGHSY and CDR2 is FQNENV. The CDR3 DNA follows: TGTGCCAGCAGCCCAAATGGAAACACCATATATTTT. It yields the protein CASSPNGNTIYF.

This chain joins TRBV29-1 and TRBJ1-1, with D perhaps matching TRBD1 (6 bases). Trimming took 5 bases from V and 4 from J, leaving 14 bases between them. This CDR3 is 13 amino acids long. Looked up from germline, CDR1 is SQVTM and CDR2 is ANQGSEA. The CDR3 sequence: CSVWGAGSTEAFF. The CDR3 nucleotides are TGCAGCGTTTGGGGGGCTGGGTCCACTGAAGCTTTCTTT.

This chain connects TRBV6-5 to TRBJ2-1, with D perhaps given as TRBD1 or TRBD2 (5 bases each). Germline CDR1 reads MNHEY; CDR2 reads SVGAGI. With 6 bases removed from V and 9 bases from J, the gap between germline ends came to 15 bases. The CDR3 loop spans 13 amino acids. CDR3 bases: TGTGCCAGCAGCCCGGCAGGGACCGTTGAGCAGTTCTTC. Translation gives CASSPAGTVEQFF.

The table lists this clone with a few counts. Additional DNA sequences in this sample encode the identical CDR3. The chain has TRBV2 and TRBJ2-5; no clear D. Germline V lookup: CDR1 SNHLY, CDR2 FYNNEI. The CDR3 has 11 residues. Trimming pared 8 bases from V and 5 bases from J, leaving 9 bases between. CDR3 sequence: CASSPVETQYF. The CDR3 DNA is TGTGCCAGCTCCCCTGTGGAGACCCAGTACTTC.

The CDR3 DNA is TGTGCCAGCAGCCCTCAGGGACAGAATACGCAGTATTTT. Its translation: CASSPQGQNTQYF. The chain joins TRBV7-7 to TRBJ2-3; TRBD1 matches at 7 bases. Germline V CDR1 and CDR2: SSHAT, FNYEAQ (reference sequence). This CDR3 is 13 amino acids long. V shed 5 bases, J shed 7 bases, and the junction held 6 bases outside the gene matches.

This clone was recorded a few times. The rearrangement links TRBV14 to TRBJ2-5, with unresolved D. The germline CDR1 and CDR2 sequences are SGHDN and FVKESK. Trimming cost V 0 bases and J 7 bases, with 9 bases left between them. This CDR3 comprises 13 residues. This chain's CDR3 is CASSQDRTGTQYF. In nucleotides, the CDR3 is TGTGCCAGCAGCCAAGATAGAACTGGGACCCAGTACTTC.

The rearrangement uses TRBV6-1 and TRBJ2-7, with 8 bases fitting TRBD1. The CDR3 loop spans 14 amino acids. Trimming at V came to 4 bases and at J to 3 bases, leaving 5 bases not matched to a gene. Germline V gene lookup returns CDR1 MNHNS and CDR2 SASEGT. The CDR3 DNA is TGTGCCAGCAGTGCAGGGGGCGCGGACTACGAGCAGTACGTC. The encoded protein is CASSAGGADYEQYV.

This clone has only a few counts. This chain uses TRBV7-2 with TRBJ1-2; D is uncertain. CDR1 SGHTA and CDR2 FQGNSA come from the germline V gene. The CDR3 spans 15 residues. Trimming took off 2 bases at V and 0 bases at J, with 10 bases between the two ends. The CDR3 reads CASSLFDASNYGYTF. For the CDR3, the DNA is TGTGCCAGCAGCTTATTCGACGCCTCTAACTATGGCTACACCTTC.

This clone was seen at least ten times. One end of the junction does not line up with germline, which may come from a read error. The chain couples TRBV23-1 to TRBJ1-2, with unresolved D. TRBV23-1 is an ORF; its function is uncertain. This CDR3 contains 13 residues. CDR3 DNA sequence: TGCGCCATTACCCCGTCCCCTAAATATGGCTACACCTTC. This codes for CAITPSPKYGYTF.

J is TRBJ2-7 and V is TRBV6-5; D is possibly TRBD1 (6 bases). CDR1 is MNHEY and CDR2 is SVGAGI in the germline V gene. V lost 8 bases and J lost 4, with 15 bases in between. This CDR3 region has 13 residues. The CDR3 loop is CASGRQGRYEQYF. DNA for the CDR3: TGTGCCAGCGGTAGGCAGGGGCGGTACGAGCAGTACTTC.

This clone has only a few counts. This likely reflects a read error, since a far larger clone is one base away. This chain connects TRBV29-1 to TRBJ1-2; TRBD1 aligns across 9 bases. V lost 7 bases, J lost 7 bases, and 10 bases stayed unmatched. From germline, CDR1 is SQVTM and CDR2 ANQGSEA. CDR3 length: 13 residues. CDR3 sequence: CSGLRDREGGYTF. The CDR3 DNA reads TGCAGCGGCCTCCGGGACAGGGAGGGTGGCTACACCTTC.

Many counts were recorded for this clone. This chain joins TRBV5-1 and TRBJ2-7; D perhaps matches TRBD1 (6 bases). Trimming took off 0 bases at V and 6 bases at J, with 19 bases between the two ends. CDR3 length: 16 residues. CDR1 and CDR2 (germline): SGHRS, YFSETQ. In DNA, the CDR3 is TGCGCCAGCAGCTTGGGGCCGACAGGCCCTATGGGCGAGCAGTACTTC. Amino acids: CASSLGPTGPMGEQYF.

This clone was counted a few times. The V gene is TRBV7-9, the J gene TRBJ2-7; possibly TRBD2 for D (6 bases). V was shortened by 3 bases and J by 0 bases, with 6 bases between the two germline ends. The CDR3 extends over 13 amino acids. Germline V lookup: CDR1 SEHNR, CDR2 FQNEAQ (reference sequence). CDR3 nucleotides: TGTGCCAGCAGCTTCGGGGGCTCCTACGAGCAGTACTTC. Protein product: CASSFGGSYEQYF.

The J gene is TRBJ1-5, the V gene TRBV4-3; a weak D match, TRBD1 (6 bases). Germline CDR1 is LGHNA and CDR2 is YSLEER. Trimming removed 4 bases at V and 3 bases at J, with 13 bases between. There are 15 residues in the CDR3. CDR3 nucleotide sequence: TGCGCCAGCAGCCCGTCTGGACAGTCCAATCAGCCCCAGCATTTT. This codes for CASSPSGQSNQPQHF.

This clone was detected a few times. The V and J genes are TRBV7-2 and TRBJ1-3; D gene unclear. Trimming left V 4 bases short and J 5 bases short, with 9 bases between. This CDR3 is 13 amino acids long. CDR1 is SGHTA, CDR2 FQGNSA, per germline. The DNA of the CDR3 is TGTGCCAGCAGCTATGACCGTCGAAACACCATATATTTT. This translates into CASSYDRRNTIYF. Variable domain in full (rest from reference TRBV7-2 and TRBJ1-3): GAGVSQSPSNKVTEKGKDVELRCDPISGHTALYWYRQSLGQGLEFLIYFQGNSAPDKSGLPSDRFSAERTGGSVSTLTIQRTQQEDSAVYLCASSYDRRNTIYFGEGSWLTVV.